This TCR beta chain was obtained from a study of beta chain features in type 1 diabetes. At the level of the study: Sorted cell examination encompassed under 130 million cells across all samples.

On this clone: One end of the junction does not line up with germline, which may come from a read error.

The CDR3 totals 13 residues. Germline CDR1 MDHEN, CDR2 SYDVKM. TCRB transcripts that were expressed got sequenced, as all of the isolated RNA had been reverse transcribed. Produced via immunoSEQ multiplex PCR; TCRdb's table is partial and in-frame only. Counted here are about 220,000 clones, about 11% occurring once; the ten biggest clones make up approximately 1.5%. Heparinised blood was drawn once per donor, averaging about 0.11 L. Cells sorted by CD45RO/CCR7/CD25/CD127/CD95/CD27 comprised CD4+ naive, central memory, regulatory and stem cell-like memory cells. Purities over 98% were achieved in all sorted populations.

Material for sequencing was central memory CD4+ T cells from blood. The receptor was isolated from a man aged 18 to 29 in good health. The chain uses TRBV28 and TRBJ1-4; TRBD1 is a possible D gene (5 bases). In DNA form, the CDR3 reads TGTGCCAGCAGTTTGGGTCAGGGCCGGGGCTGTTTCTTT. Translated, it gives CASSLGQGRGCFF.